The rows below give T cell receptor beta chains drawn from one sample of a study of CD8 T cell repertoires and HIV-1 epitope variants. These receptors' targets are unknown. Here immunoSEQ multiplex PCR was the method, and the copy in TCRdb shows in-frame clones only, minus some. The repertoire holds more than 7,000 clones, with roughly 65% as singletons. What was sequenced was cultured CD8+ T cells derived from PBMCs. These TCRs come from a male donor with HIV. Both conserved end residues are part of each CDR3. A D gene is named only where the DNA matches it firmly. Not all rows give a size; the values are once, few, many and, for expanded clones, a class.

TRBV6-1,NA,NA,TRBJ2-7,CASSELAGESEQYF,TGTGCCAGCAGTGAATTGGCAGGGGAGAGCGAGCAGTACTTC
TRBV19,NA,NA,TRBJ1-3,CASSTSGDSGNTIYF,TGTGCCAGTAGTACCTCCGGTGACTCTGGAAACACCATATATTTT
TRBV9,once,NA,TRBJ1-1,CVSSPGGETNTEAFF,TGTGTCAGCAGCCCAGGCGGGGAAACGAACACTGAAGCTTTCTTT
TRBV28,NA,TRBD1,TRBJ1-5,CASSLGQGGTQPQHF,TGTGCCAGCAGTTTGGGACAGGGGGGGACTCAGCCCCAGCATTTT
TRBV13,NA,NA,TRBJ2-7,CASSSDVSAYEQYF,TGTGCCAGCAGTTCAGATGTCTCGGCCTACGAGCAGTACTTC
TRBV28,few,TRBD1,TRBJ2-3,CASSSPRTGGTDTQYF,TGTGCCAGCAGTTCCCCGAGGACAGGAGGCACAGATACGCAGTATTTT
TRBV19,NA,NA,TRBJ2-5,CASSMIPSREETQYF,TGTGCCAGTAGTATGATCCCGAGCAGGGAGGAGACCCAGTACTTC
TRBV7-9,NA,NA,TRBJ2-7,CASSFDGYYEQYF,TGTGCCAGCAGCTTTGACGGCTACTACGAGCAGTACTTC
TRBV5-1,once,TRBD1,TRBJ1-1,CASSRETGQVRGTEAFF,TGCGCCAGCAGCAGGGAAACCGGACAGGTCCGGGGCACTGAAGCTTTCTTT
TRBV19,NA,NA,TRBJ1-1,CASSIDVTGTMNTEAFF,TGTGCCAGTAGTATAGACGTTACCGGGACAATGAACACTGAAGCTTTCTTT
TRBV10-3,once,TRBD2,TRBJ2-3,CAISVGAGAYTDTQYF,TGTGCCATCAGTGTTGGAGCGGGGGCGTACACAGATACGCAGTATTTT
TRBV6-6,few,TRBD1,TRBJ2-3,CASSPDRDTDTQYF,TGTGCCAGCAGCCCCGACAGGGACACAGATACGCAGTATTTT
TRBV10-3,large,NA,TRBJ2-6,CAISESLGVSGANVLTF,TGTGCCATCAGTGAGTCTCTGGGGGTATCTGGGGCCAACGTCCTGACTTTC
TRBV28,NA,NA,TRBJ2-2,CASSLRGARSGELFF,TGTGCCAGCAGTTTAAGGGGGGCTAGATCCGGGGAGCTGTTTTTT
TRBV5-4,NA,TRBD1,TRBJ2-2,CASSTRTGFTGELFF,TGTGCCAGCAGCACCAGGACAGGGTTCACCGGGGAGCTGTTTTTT
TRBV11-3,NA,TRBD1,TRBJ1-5,CASRFRFDRGIESQPQHF,TGTGCCAGCAGATTTAGATTTGACAGGGGGATTGAAAGTCAGCCCCAGCATTTT
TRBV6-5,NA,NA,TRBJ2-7,CASSYSDNSYEQYF,TGTGCCAGCAGTTACTCGGACAACTCCTACGAGCAGTACTTC
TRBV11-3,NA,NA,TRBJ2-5,CASSPSSQETQYF,TGTGCCAGCAGCCCTAGTTCCCAAGAGACCCAGTACTTC
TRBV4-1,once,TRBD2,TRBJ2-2,CASSQDNAGANTGELFF,TGCGCCAGCAGCCAAGATAACGCGGGAGCGAACACCGGGGAGCTGTTTTTT
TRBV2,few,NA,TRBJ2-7,CASSEGQLTYEQYF,TGTGCCAGCAGTGAAGGACAGTTAACCTACGAGCAGTACTTC
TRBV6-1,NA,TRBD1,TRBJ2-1,CASSESRGRVYNEQFF,TGTGCCAGCAGTGAAAGCAGGGGGCGGGTATACAATGAGCAGTTCTTC
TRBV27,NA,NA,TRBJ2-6,CASSLSSSGANVLTF,TGTGCCAGCAGTTTAAGCAGCTCTGGGGCCAACGTCCTGACTTTC
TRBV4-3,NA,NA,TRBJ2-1,CASSQSSYNEQFF,TGCGCCAGCAGCCAGAGCTCCTACAATGAGCAGTTCTTC
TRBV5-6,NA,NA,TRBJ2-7,CASSFTSGSYEQYF,TGTGCCAGCAGCTTTACATCAGGATCCTACGAGCAGTACTTC
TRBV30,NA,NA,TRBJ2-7,CAWGGVGGPYEQYF,TGTGCCTGGGGAGGAGTGGGGGGTCCCTACGAGCAGTACTTC
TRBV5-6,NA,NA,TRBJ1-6,CASTTEGSPRTPLHF,TGTGCCAGCACTACTGAGGGGAGTCCCCGGACACCCCTCCACTTT
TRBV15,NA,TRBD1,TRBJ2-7,CATSPGTGGHYEQYF,TGTGCCACCAGCCCCGGGACAGGGGGTCATTACGAGCAGTACTTC
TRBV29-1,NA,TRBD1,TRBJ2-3,CSATPDRDRVTDTQYF,TGCAGCGCTACCCCAGACCGGGACAGGGTCACAGATACGCAGTATTTT
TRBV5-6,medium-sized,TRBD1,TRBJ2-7,CASSLQGDYEQYF,TGTGCCAGCAGCTTACAGGGGGACTACGAGCAGTACTTC
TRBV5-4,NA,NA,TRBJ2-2,CASSLYLTGELFF,TGTGCCAGCAGCTTGTACCTCACCGGGGAGCTGTTTTTT
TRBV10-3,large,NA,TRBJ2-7,CATLGDSTYEQYF,TGTGCCACCCTAGGGGACTCTACTTACGAGCAGTACTTC
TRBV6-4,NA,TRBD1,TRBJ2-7,CASSDPCPRGRITYEQYF,TGTGCCAGCAGTGACCCGTGTCCTAGGGGGCGAATCACCTACGAGCAGTACTTC
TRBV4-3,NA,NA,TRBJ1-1,CASSQEVPSREAFF,TGCGCCAGCAGCCAAGAGGTCCCCTCCCGGGAAGCTTTCTTT
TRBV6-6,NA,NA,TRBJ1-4,CASSPAATNEKLFF,TGTGCCAGCAGTCCAGCAGCAACTAATGAAAAACTGTTTTTT
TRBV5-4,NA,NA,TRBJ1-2,CASSFRGDYGYTF,TGTGCCAGCAGCTTTCGGGGGGACTATGGCTACACCTTC
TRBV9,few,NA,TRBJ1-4,CASSETGEVNRRAGKLFF,TGTGCCAGCAGCGAAACGGGGGAGGTGAACCGACGGGCCGGAAAACTGTTTTTT
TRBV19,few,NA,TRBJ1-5,CASSIAIHQPQHF,TGTGCCAGTAGTATAGCCATCCATCAGCCCCAGCATTTT
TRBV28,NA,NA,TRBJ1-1,CASSPRGMGASRTEAFF,TGTGCCAGCAGCCCCCGGGGGATGGGGGCATCGAGAACTGAAGCTTTCTTT
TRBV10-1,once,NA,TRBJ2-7,CASSEPGLEQYF,TGCGCCAGCAGTGAGCCGGGACTTGAGCAGTACTTC
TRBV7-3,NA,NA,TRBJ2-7,CASSLNGRDEQYF,TGTGCCAGCAGCTTAAACGGCAGGGACGAGCAGTACTTC
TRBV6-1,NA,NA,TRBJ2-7,CASSDYEQYF,TGTGCCAGCAGTGACTACGAGCAGTACTTC
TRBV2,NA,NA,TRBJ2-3,CASSGVGAYGDTQYF,TGTGCCAGCAGTGGGGTGGGAGCCTACGGAGATACGCAGTATTTT
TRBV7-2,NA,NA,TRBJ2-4,CASSLAGRAENIQYF,TGTGCCAGCAGCTTAGCCGGAAGGGCGGAAAACATTCAGTACTTC
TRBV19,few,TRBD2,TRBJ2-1,CASSRLADYNEQFF,TGTGCCAGTAGTAGACTAGCGGATTACAATGAGCAGTTCTTC
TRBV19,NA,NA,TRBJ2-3,CASREGATDTQYF,TGTGCCAGTAGGGAGGGAGCCACAGATACGCAGTATTTT
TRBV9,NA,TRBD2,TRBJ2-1,CASRETSGSANEQFF,TGTGCCAGCAGAGAGACTAGCGGGAGTGCCAATGAGCAGTTCTTC